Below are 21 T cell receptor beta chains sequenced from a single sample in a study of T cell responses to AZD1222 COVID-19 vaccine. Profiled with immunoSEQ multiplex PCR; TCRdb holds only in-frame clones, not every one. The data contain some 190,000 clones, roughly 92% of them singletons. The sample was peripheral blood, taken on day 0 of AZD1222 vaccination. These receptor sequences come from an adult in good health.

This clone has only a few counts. CDR3 protein: CASSPAGNGYTF. CDR3 bases: TGTGCCAGCAGCCCCGCGGGGAATGGCTACACCTTC. This sequence joins TRBV7-9 and TRBJ1-2; unclear D gene. The CDR3 has 12 residues. From germline, CDR1 is SEHNR and CDR2 FQNEAQ (reference sequence). V was pared by 5 bases and J by 6 bases, with 10 bases between.

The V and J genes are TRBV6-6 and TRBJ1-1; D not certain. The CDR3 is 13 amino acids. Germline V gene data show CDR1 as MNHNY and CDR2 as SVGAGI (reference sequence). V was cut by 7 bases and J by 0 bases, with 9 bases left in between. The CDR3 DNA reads TGTGCCAGCACCGACTCGATGAACACTGAAGCTTTCTTT. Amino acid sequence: CASTDSMNTEAFF.

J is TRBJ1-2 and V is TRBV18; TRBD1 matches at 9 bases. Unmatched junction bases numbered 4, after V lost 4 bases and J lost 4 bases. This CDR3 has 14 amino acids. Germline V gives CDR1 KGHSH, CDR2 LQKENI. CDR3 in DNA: TGTGCCAGCTCACTCCTGGACAGGGGCTATGGCTACACCTTC. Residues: CASSLLDRGYGYTF.

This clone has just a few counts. In nucleotides, the CDR3 is TGTGCCACCAGTGATAGGGACAGGGACTACAATGAGCAGTTCTTC. Protein sequence: CATSDRDRDYNEQFF. V and J are TRBV24-1 and TRBJ2-1, with TRBD1 matching over 9 bases. With 3 bases clipped from V and 3 bases from J, the junction kept 2 bases outside the gene matches. The CDR3 length is 15 residues. Germline V lookup: CDR1 KGHDR, CDR2 SFDVKD.

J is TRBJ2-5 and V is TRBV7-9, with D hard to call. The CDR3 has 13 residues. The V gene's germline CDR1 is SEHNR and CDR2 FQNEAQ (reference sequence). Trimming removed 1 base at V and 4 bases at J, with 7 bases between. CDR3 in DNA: TGTGCCAGCAGCTTAGACATGGCAGAGACCCAGTACTTC. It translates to CASSLDMAETQYF. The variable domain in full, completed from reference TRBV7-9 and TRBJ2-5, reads DTGVSQNPRHKITKRGQNVTFRCDPISEHNRLYWYRQTLGQGPEFLTYFQNEAQLEKSRLLSDRFSAERPKGSFSTLEIQRTEQGDSAMYLCASSLDMAETQYFGPGTRLLVL.

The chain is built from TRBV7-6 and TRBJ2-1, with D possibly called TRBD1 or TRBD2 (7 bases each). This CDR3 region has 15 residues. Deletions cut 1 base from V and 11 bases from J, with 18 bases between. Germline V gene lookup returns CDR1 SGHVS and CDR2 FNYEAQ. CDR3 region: CASSLDPGGVMKQFF. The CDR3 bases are TGTGCCAGCAGCTTAGATCCAGGGGGGGTAATGAAGCAGTTCTTC.

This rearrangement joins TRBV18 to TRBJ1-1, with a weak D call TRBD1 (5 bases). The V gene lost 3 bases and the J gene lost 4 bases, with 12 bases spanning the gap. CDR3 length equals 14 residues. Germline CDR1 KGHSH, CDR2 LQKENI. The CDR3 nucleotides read TGTGCCAGCTCACCCAGGGTGCCGGGCACTGAAGCTTTCTTT. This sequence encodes CASSPRVPGTEAFF.

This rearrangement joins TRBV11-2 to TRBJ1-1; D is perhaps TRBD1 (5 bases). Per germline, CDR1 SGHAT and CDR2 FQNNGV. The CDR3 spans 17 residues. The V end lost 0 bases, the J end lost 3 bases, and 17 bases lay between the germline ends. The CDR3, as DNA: TGTGCCAGCAGCTTAGACATAAGGGGCGCGTACCACACTGAAGCTTTCTTT. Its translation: CASSLDIRGAYHTEAFF.

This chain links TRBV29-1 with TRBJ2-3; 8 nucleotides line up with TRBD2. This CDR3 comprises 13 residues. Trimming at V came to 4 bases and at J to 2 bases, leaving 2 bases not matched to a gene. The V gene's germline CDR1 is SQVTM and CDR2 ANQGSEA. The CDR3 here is CSVVAGPTDTQYF. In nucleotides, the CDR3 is TGCAGCGTTGTAGCGGGACCCACAGATACGCAGTATTTT.

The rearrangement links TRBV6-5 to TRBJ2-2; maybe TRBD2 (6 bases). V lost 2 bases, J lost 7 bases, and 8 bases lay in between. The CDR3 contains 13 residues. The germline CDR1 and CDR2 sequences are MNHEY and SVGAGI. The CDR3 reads CASSYMRGGELFF. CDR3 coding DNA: TGTGCCAGCAGTTACATGCGGGGCGGGGAGCTGTTTTTT.

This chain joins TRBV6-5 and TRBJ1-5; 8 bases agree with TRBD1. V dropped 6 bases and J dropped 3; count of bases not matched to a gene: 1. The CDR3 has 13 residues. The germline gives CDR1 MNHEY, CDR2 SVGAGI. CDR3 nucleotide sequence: TGTGCCAGCAGGGACAGGGACAATCAGCCCCAGCATTTT. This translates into CASRDRDNQPQHF.

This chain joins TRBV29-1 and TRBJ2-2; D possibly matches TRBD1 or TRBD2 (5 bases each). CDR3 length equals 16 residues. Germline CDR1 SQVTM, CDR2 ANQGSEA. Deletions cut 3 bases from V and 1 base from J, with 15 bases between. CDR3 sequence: CSVEGRGRWNTGELFF. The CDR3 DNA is TGCAGCGTTGAGGGACGTGGACGCTGGAACACCGGGGAGCTGTTTTTT.

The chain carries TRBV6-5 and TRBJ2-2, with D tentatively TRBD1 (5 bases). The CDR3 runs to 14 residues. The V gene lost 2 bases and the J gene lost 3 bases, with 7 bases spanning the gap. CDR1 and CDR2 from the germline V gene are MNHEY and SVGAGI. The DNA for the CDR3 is TGTGCCAGCAGTTACGCCAGGGACACCGGGGAGCTGTTTTTT. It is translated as CASSYARDTGELFF.

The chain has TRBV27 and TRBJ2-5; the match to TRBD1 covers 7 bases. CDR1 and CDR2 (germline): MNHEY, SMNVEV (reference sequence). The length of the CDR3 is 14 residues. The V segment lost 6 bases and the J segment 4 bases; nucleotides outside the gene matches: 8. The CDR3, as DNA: TGTGCCAGCAGCCTTACAGGGGCGGCAGAGACCCAGTACTTC. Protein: CASSLTGAAETQYF.

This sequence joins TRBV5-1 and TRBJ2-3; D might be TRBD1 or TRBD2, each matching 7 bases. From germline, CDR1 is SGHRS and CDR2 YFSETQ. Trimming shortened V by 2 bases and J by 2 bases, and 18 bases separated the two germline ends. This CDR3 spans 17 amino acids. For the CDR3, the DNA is TGCGCCAGCAGCTTAAAGGCAGGGGGACTATACACAGATACGCAGTATTTT. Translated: CASSLKAGGLYTDTQYF.

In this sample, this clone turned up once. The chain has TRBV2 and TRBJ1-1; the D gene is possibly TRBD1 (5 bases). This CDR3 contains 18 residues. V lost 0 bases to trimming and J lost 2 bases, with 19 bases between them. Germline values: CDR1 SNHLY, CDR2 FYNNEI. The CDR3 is CASSEASGGGQGNTEAFF. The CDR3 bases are TGTGCCAGCAGTGAAGCGTCTGGTGGTGGGCAGGGAAACACTGAAGCTTTCTTT.

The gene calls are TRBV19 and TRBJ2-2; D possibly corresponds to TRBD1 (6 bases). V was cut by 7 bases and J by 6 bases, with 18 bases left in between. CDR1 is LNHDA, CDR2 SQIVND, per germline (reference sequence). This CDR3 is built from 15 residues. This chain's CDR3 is CASTDRTAAAGELFF. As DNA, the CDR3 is TGTGCCAGTACAGACCGGACAGCGGCCGCCGGGGAGCTGTTTTTT.

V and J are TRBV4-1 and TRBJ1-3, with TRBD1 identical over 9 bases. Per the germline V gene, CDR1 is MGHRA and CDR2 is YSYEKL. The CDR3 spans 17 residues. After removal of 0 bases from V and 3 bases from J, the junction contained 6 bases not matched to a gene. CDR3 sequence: CASSQDRDRDIGNTIYF. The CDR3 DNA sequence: TGCGCCAGCAGCCAAGATAGGGACAGGGACATTGGAAACACCATATATTTT.

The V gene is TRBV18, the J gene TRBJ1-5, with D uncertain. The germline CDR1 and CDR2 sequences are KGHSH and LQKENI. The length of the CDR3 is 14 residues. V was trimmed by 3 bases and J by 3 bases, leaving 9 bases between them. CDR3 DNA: TGTGCCAGCTCACCCCAGGTTTCCAATCAGCCCCAGCATTTT. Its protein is CASSPQVSNQPQHF.

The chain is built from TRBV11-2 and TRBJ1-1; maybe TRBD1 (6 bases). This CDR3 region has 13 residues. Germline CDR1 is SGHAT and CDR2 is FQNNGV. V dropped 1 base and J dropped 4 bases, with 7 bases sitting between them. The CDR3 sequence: CASSLVGGTEAFF. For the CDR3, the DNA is TGTGCCAGCAGCTTAGTAGGGGGCACTGAAGCTTTCTTT.

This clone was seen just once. In DNA form, the CDR3 reads TGTGCCAGCACCCTCCTCTCTGTCTACAATGAGCAGTTCTTC. Translating it yields CASTLLSVYNEQFF. The chain carries TRBV7-2 and TRBJ2-1; D unclear. CDR1 is SGHTA and CDR2 is FQGNSA in the germline V gene. This CDR3 spans 14 amino acids. V was cut by 7 bases and J by 3 bases, with 13 bases left in between.